These T cell receptor beta chains were read from a single sample in a study of blood T cell repertoires in COVID-19. Assay: immunoSEQ multiplex PCR; the TCRdb copy retains only in-frame clones and omits some. The sample includes some 45,000 clones, approximately 88% of them seen just once. The sample comprised peripheral blood. Receptors were obtained from a human donor with active COVID-19. The donor label of this sample is uncertain. Both conserved end residues are part of each CDR3. A D gene is named only where the DNA matches it firmly.

TRBD1,14,TRBV5-1,TRBJ1-1,TGCGCCAGCAGCTCGGACAGGGCGAACACTGAAGCTTTCTTT,CASSSDRANTEAFF
TRBD2,16,TRBV5-4,TRBJ2-1,TGTGCCAGCAGCAGGGGACTAGCGGGAGACTACAATGAGCAGTTCTTC,CASSRGLAGDYNEQFF
NA,15,TRBV20-1,TRBJ1-5,TGCAGTGCTAGTGAATCGGGAGGACCGTCTTCGCCCCAGCATTTT,CSASESGGPSSPQHF
TRBD2,15,TRBV7-2,TRBJ2-7,TGTGCCAGCAGCTTAGCAGGCGGGAGGGCCTACGAGCAGTACTTC,CASSLAGGRAYEQYF
TRBD1,16,TRBV5-1,TRBJ2-3,TGCGCCAGCAGCCGTGACAGGGGGGATACTACAGATACGCAGTATTTT,CASSRDRGDTTDTQYF
TRBD2,14,TRBV5-4,TRBJ2-5,TGTGCCAGCAGCTCACGTTACGGGGGGGAGACCCAGTACTTC,CASSSRYGGETQYF
NA,15,TRBV3-1/TRBV3-2,TRBJ2-1,TGTGCCAGCAGCCAACATGGGAGCTCCTACAATGAGCAGTTCTTC,CASSQHGSSYNEQFF
NA,12,TRBV2,TRBJ1-5,TGTGCCAGCACGGGGGTAGGCCAGCCCCAGCATTTT,CASTGVGQPQHF
TRBD1,12,TRBV7-9,TRBJ2-3,TGTGCCAGCAGCTCTACAGGGGGCTCGCAGTATTTT,CASSSTGGSQYF
TRBD1,17,TRBV5-1,TRBJ1-1,TGCGCCAGCAGCCTCCGCGGACAGGGGATAGGGAACACTGAAGCTTTCTTT,CASSLRGQGIGNTEAFF
NA,15,TRBV27,TRBJ2-2,TGTGCCAGCAGTTTTACCAGCGGGAACACCGGGGAGCTGTTTTTT,CASSFTSGNTGELFF
NA,12,TRBV2,TRBJ2-7,TGTGCCAGTTTAACTTGGGGAGCGGAGCAGTACTTC,CASLTWGAEQYF
NA,14,TRBV19,TRBJ2-7,TGTGCCAGTAGTATAGGAGCTCTTCCCTACGAGCAGTACTTC,CASSIGALPYEQYF
NA,12,TRBV4-1,TRBJ2-7,TGCGCCAGCAGCCAGGGACACAGCGAGCAGTACTTC,CASSQGHSEQYF
TRBD1,17,TRBV18,TRBJ1-3,TGTGCCAGCTCACAAGAGACAGGGGGCCTGAGTGGAAACACCATATATTTT,CASSQETGGLSGNTIYF
TRBD2,11,TRBV2,TRBJ2-7,TGTGCCAGCATGCGGGGGTCCGAGCAGTACTTC,CASMRGSEQYF
NA,15,TRBV19,TRBJ2-6,TGTGCCAGTAGTGGCAGGGGTTCTGGGGCCAACGTCCTGACTTTC,CASSGRGSGANVLTF
NA,15,TRBV5-1,TRBJ1-3,TGCGCCAGCAGCTTGGGGTGGGGACTCGGAAACACCATATATTTT,CASSLGWGLGNTIYF